A selection of T cell receptor beta chains follows, all from one sample in a study of T cells in Graves' hyperthyroidism and ophthalmopathy. TCRdb analysed the multiplex PCR reads with MiXCR anew, one entry per CDR3 protein. This sample has more than 75,000 distinct CDR3 sequences; over 50% occur once, and the top ten carry roughly 27%. Sequencing input: blood. Source of these receptors: a middle-aged woman with Graves' hyperthyroidism. Each CDR3 is given with its conserved first and last residue. A D gene is named only where the DNA matches it firmly. Size values are once, few and many counts, or a class for expanded clones, and some rows have none.

14,TRBV11-2,-,-,TRBJ1-5,CASSLSLGSETQHF,TGTGCCAGCAGCTTATCCTTGGGGTCGGAGACCCAGCATTTT
16,TRBV4-1,-,TRBD1,TRBJ2-7,CASSQDRGMCGYEQYF,TGCGCCAGCAGCCAGGACAGGGGAATGTGTGGCTACGAGCAGTACTTC
11,TRBV25-1,-,-,TRBJ2-5,CASVDLETQYF,TGTGCCAGCGTAGATTTGGAGACCCAGTACTTC
14,TRBV27,many,-,TRBJ1-1,CASSLWGRDTEAFF,TGTGCCAGCAGTTTATGGGGCAGGGACACTGAAGCTTTCTTT
15,TRBV20-1,-,TRBD1,TRBJ1-6,CSAGDPGQGDSPLHF,TGCAGTGCTGGAGATCCGGGACAGGGCGATTCACCCCTCCACTTT
13,TRBV15,-,-,TRBJ2-7,CAASSTDRREQYF,TGTGCCGCCAGCAGCACAGACAGGCGGGAGCAGTACTTC
15,TRBV16,-,-,TRBJ1-1,CASSQFRGGNTEAFF,TGTGCCAGCAGCCAATTCCGGGGGGGAAACACTGAAGCTTTCTTT
15,TRBV2,once,-,TRBJ2-2,CASSDRGTVTGELSW,TGTGCCAGCAGTGATCGAGGGACGGTAACCGGGGAGCTGTCTTGG
16,TRBV7-2,many,TRBD1,TRBJ1-5,CASSLEGASGNQPQHF,TGTGCCAGCAGCTTGGAGGGGGCAAGCGGCAATCAGCCCCAGCATTTT
13,TRBV7-2,many,TRBD1,TRBJ1-2,CASSRTGDYGYTF,TGTGCCAGCAGCCGGACAGGAGACTATGGCTACACCTTC
13,TRBV20-1,many,-,TRBJ2-5,CSAPLAGRETQYF,TGCAGTGCTCCCTTAGCCGGGAGAGAGACCCAGTACTTC
14,TRBV27,many,-,TRBJ1-5,CASSSGGGNQPQHF,TGTGCCAGCAGTTCAGGTGGGGGCAATCAGCCCCAGCATTTT
11,TRBV29-1,-,-,TRBJ1-2,CSPEGNYGYTF,TGCAGCCCAGAGGGGAACTATGGCTACACCTTC
15,TRBV5-1,many,TRBD1,TRBJ2-3,CASSLRGQGADTQYF,TGCGCCAGCAGCTTGAGGGGACAGGGTGCAGATACGCAGTATTTT
20,TRBV10-3,-,-,TRBJ1-3,CAISTGGTYEQYFGPGTIYF,-
12,TRBV14,-,TRBD1,TRBJ2-7,CASRDRTYEQYF,TGTGCCAGCAGGGACAGGACCTACGAGCAGTACTTC
12,TRBV5-4,-,-,TRBJ1-2,CASSLPEYGYTF,TGTGCCAGCAGCTTGCCGGAGTATGGCTACACCTTC
17,TRBV6-5,many,-,TRBJ2-6,CASSNSLGGRGANVLTF,TGTGCCAGCAGTAACAGTCTTGGGGGGCGGGGGGCCAACGTCCTGACTTTC
14,TRBV7-2,-,-,TRBJ1-1,CASSPSRGNTEAFF,TGTGCCAGCTCACCCAGCAGGGGGAACACTGAAGCTTTCTTT
17,TRBV5-1,many,TRBD2,TRBJ2-3,CASSLLTSGSGEDTQYF,TGCGCCAGCAGCTTGTTGACTAGCGGGAGTGGGGAAGATACGCAGTATTTT
17,TRBV4-1,many,-,TRBJ2-7,CASSQEGMGGNSYEQYF,TGCGCCAGCAGCCAAGAAGGTATGGGCGGGAACTCCTACGAGCAGTACTTC